The rows below give T cell receptor beta chains drawn from one sample of a study of beta chain features in type 1 diabetes. The method was immunoSEQ multiplex PCR; TCRdb's version includes in-frame clones alone and lacks a portion of them. This table has about 900,000 clones, 15% to 20% appearing once. The sequenced sample consisted of naive CD4+ T cells from blood. The receptors were sampled from a woman between 18 and 30 years old in good health. The CDR3 runs from the conserved cysteine through the conserved F or W. A D gene is named only where the DNA matches it firmly. Where a row states a size, it is once, few, many or the class of an expanded clone; other rows omit it.

v_gene	j_gene	abundance	d_gene	CDR3nt	CDR3aa
TRBV4-3	TRBJ2-5	-	-	TGCGCCAGCAGCCAACGCGTCCCGACAGGGAGGGGAGAGACCCAGTACTTC	CASSQRVPTGRGETQYF
TRBV28	TRBJ2-7	-	TRBD1	TGTGCCAGCACTTCGGCAGGGGGCCCCTACGAGCAGTACTTC	CASTSAGGPYEQYF
TRBV7-9	TRBJ2-5	few	-	TGTGCCAGCAGCCTTCTATGGGGGGCAGGTGACCCGGAGACCCAGTACTTC	CASSLLWGAGDPETQYF
TRBV7-2	TRBJ2-7	-	TRBD2	TGTGCCAGCAGACGGGGGGATATCTACGAGCAGTACTTC	CASRRGDIYEQYF
TRBV5-5	TRBJ2-1	few	-	TGTGCCAGCAGCTTGTCGAGGGGGAATGAGCAGTTCTTC	CASSLSRGNEQFF
TRBV4-3	TRBJ2-1	few	TRBD2	TGCGCCAGCAGCCAAGAGGGACTAGCGCCTGGGGGTTACAATGAGCAGTTCTTC	CASSQEGLAPGGYNEQFF
TRBV25-1	TRBJ2-1	-	-	TGTGCCAGCAGCCCAGGGTGGAATGAGCAGTTCTTC	CASSPGWNEQFF
TRBV29-1	TRBJ2-2	-	-	TGCAGCGTGAGCTTTACCGGGGAGCTGTTTTTT	CSVSFTGELFF
TRBV10-3	TRBJ2-7	-	TRBD2	TGTGCCATCAAACCGACTAGCGGGAGGTCCTACGAGCAGTACTTC	CAIKPTSGRSYEQYF
TRBV7-2	TRBJ1-3	-	-	TGTGCCAGCAGCTTAAGTCGGGTCTCTGGAAACACCATATATTTT	CASSLSRVSGNTIYF
TRBV4-1	TRBJ2-1	few	TRBD2	TGCGCCAGCAGGTCCGGGACTAGCGGGAATGAGCAGTTCTTC	CASRSGTSGNEQFF
TRBV7-9	TRBJ2-7	few	-	TGTGCCAGCAGCTTAGTCAGCCGATCCTACGAGCAGTACTTC	CASSLVSRSYEQYF
TRBV5-6	TRBJ2-2	few	-	TGTGCCAGCAGCTTGGTCCCCGGGGAGCTGTTTTTT	CASSLVPGELFF
TRBV28	TRBJ2-5	-	-	TGTGCCAGCAGTCCGGGACACGGTCTAACCCAGTACTTC	CASSPGHGLTQYF
TRBV28	TRBJ2-7	few	-	TGTGCCAGCAGTTTTCGGGTTAGCGGCTACGAGCAGTACTTC	CASSFRVSGYEQYF
TRBV7-9	TRBJ2-7	few	-	TGTGCCAGCAGCCACAGGGTGCCGGGTGCGTACTTC	CASSHRVPGAYF